This T cell receptor beta chain was recovered during a study of blood T cell repertoires in COVID-19. Assay used: immunoSEQ multiplex PCR; TCRdb lists only in-frame clones, some missing. The data show fewer than 300,000 clones, around 90% seen once. V lost 5 bases to trimming and J lost 7 bases, with 17 bases between them. The CDR3 is made up of 14 amino acids. Germline V gene data show CDR1 as LGHDT and CDR2 as YNNKEL (reference sequence). The sequence was collected from a man aged 18-30 years with active or convalescent COVID-19. The V and J genes are TRBV3-1 (or the pseudogene TRBV3-2) and TRBJ1-2, with D perhaps TRBD1 (6 bases). Input material: peripheral blood. CDR3 in amino acids: CASSKRRDIVGYTF. DNA of the CDR3: TGTGCCAGCAGCAAACGACGGGACATAGTTGGCTACACCTTC.